This TCR beta chain appears in the sequencing data of a study of cytomegalovirus exposure and HLA in healthy donors. Primers: 60 Vbeta forward and 13 Jbeta reverse. The repertoire was sequenced with immunoSEQ multiplex PCR; TCRdb's copy has only in-frame clones and lacks some. The sample carries some 190,000 clones, 82% recorded once. Germline CDR1 reads MDHEN; CDR2 reads SYDVKM. The ends lost 2 bases at V and 4 bases at J; junction bases unmatched: 2. The CDR3 totals 14 residues. The chain is built from TRBV28 and TRBJ2-7, with 10 bases that match TRBD2. The receptor was isolated from a man aged 40-49 years in good health and CMV-seronegative. Material for sequencing was PBMCs. The CDR3 DNA reads as TGTGCCAGCAGTTTACTAGCGGGAGCTTACGAGCAGTACTTC. Translating gives CASSLLAGAYEQYF.